This T cell receptor (beta chain) was identified during a study of blood T cells in healthy people across ages. Points from the study as a whole: Roughly linearly, TCR beta diversity per million T cells fell as age increased.

For the second PCR, which ran for roughly 7 to 11 cycles, a sample-barcoded 5' primer and a J-beta primer mix were used. TCRdb reprocessed the 5' RACE reads with MiXCR, giving one entry per CDR3 protein. The repertoire holds approximately 900,000 distinct CDR3 sequences, with almost 30% as singletons. About this clonotype itself: Its antigen is unknown.

The CDR3 spans 13 residues. Germline V gives CDR1 MDHEN, CDR2 SYDVKM. V shed 3 bases and J shed 10 bases, with 12 bases lying between them. The same sample was also used in a study of T cells of mothers and their children. That paper notes: Material was donated by three healthy Caucasian mothers and their six children.

Sequencing was done on a sample of blood. The origin of this receptor is a middle-aged woman in good health. The chain uses TRBV28 and TRBJ1-4; no firm D call. The CDR3 coding sequence is TGTGCCAGCAGTTTTGGGGTCACCGGAAAACTGTTTTTT. Translating it yields CASSFGVTGKLFF.